This T cell receptor beta chain stems from a study of OX40 agonist ivuxolimab in advanced cancers. Study-wide context: The costimulatory receptor OX40 (CD134) was targeted by ivuxolimab, a fully human IgG2 agonistic monoclonal antibody. The paper describes the monotherapy dose-escalation part (N of about 50 patients) of the phase I trial of ivuxolimab. Intravenous ivuxolimab was administered to patients every 2 weeks at six dose levels: 0.01, 0.1, 0.3, 1.5, 3 and 10 mg/kg. Peripheral TCRbeta sequencing was intended to test whether TCR sequence diversity was altered and clonal T-cell expansion was caused by ivuxolimab. In the dose-escalation cohort, 70% to 85% of patients were male, and the mean age was 60 years with a range of 23 to 79. Partial responses occurred in three dose-escalation patients: two with cutaneous melanoma and one with hepatocellular carcinoma. Of the 50 to 55 dose-escalation patients, hepatocellular carcinoma was present in approximately 20, melanoma in some 15, renal cell carcinoma in 9 and head and neck cancer in 9. Patients were allowed to have had prior anti-PD-1, anti-PD-L1 or anti-CTLA-4 therapy, and around 43% of the dose-escalation patients had been treated with checkpoint inhibitors.

For sequencing of the TCRbeta CDR3 region, genomic DNA was extracted from the sorted cells. The immunoSEQ Assay was used for sequencing of TCRbeta CDR3 regions. TCRdb holds this immuneACCESS table with in-frame rearrangements only. Some clones are missing; in checked studies, unresolved V genes explain under half, and the rest has no known cause. This sample holds about 68,000 clones; 91% were observed only once. The biggest ten clones account for around 0.31% of the sample. Patients with autoimmune disease history or receiving systemic immunosuppression were excluded from the trial. In every dose cohort, peripheral blood was drawn for TCR sequencing at baseline, cycle 4 day 1, and cycle 7 day 1. Samples were obtained from an open-label, multicenter, first-in-human phase I dose-escalation trial of ivuxolimab. Adults with locally advanced or metastatic melanoma, renal cell carcinoma, hepatocellular carcinoma or head and neck squamous cell carcinoma were enrolled in the trial. Before TCR sequencing, CD4+ and CD8+ T cells were separately sorted from peripheral blood.

Remarks on this clone: Its antigen is currently not known. Qualities for individual bases were not recorded, and no much larger clone is one base off.

Overall results and qualifications from the work: The antigen specificity of the peripheral T cells that underwent clonal expansion was not determined. At doses from 0.1 to 3.0 mg/kg, clonal expansion was seen in both CD4+ and CD8+ blood T cells between baseline and week 6. After ivuxolimab, more expanded clones were found on average in CD8+ T cells than in CD4+ T cells. In the 0.1-3.0 mg/kg groups, partial responders had among the lowest normalized peripheral clonal expansion, particularly in CD8+ T cells. Low levels of normalized T-cell clonal expansion were also seen in some patients who did not respond.

Via the germline V gene, CDR1 is SGHRS and CDR2 YFSETQ. The CDR3 runs 14 residues from the cysteine to the phenylalanine. The retained sequence is limited to the CDR3, 42 bases, with the frame set at the first base. Cut back by 0 bases and 6 bases, the V and J ends lie 9 bases apart. Sequencing used CD4+ or CD8+ T cells sorted from blood, obtained in a trial of the OX40 agonist ivuxolimab. This receptor chain uses TRBV5-1 and TRBJ1-4; the D gene is perhaps TRBD1, from 5 matching bases. This clonotype originated in an adult with an advanced solid tumor such as melanoma, head and neck, liver or kidney cancer. This receptor has the CDR3 CASSLEAGHEKLFF. At the DNA level, the sequence is TGCGCCAGCAGCTTGGAGGCGGGGCATGAAAAACTGTTTTTT.